The clone carrying this T cell receptor beta chain was picked up a small number of times. The antigen is unknown. The V gene lost 4 bases and the J gene lost 4 bases, with 11 bases spanning the gap. The V gene's germline CDR1 is MGHRA and CDR2 YSYEKL. CDR3 length: 14 residues. The data stem from a study of blood T cells in healthy people across ages. Study findings and constraints: Fewer expanded clones and more diversity marked long-lived versus aged donors.

Combining a sample-barcoded 5' primer with a J-beta primer mix, a second PCR ran for roughly 6 to 12 cycles. MiXCR was run by TCRdb on the 5' RACE reads, yielding one entry per CDR3 protein. The sample has 600,000 to 800,000 distinct CDR3 sequences; roughly 20% are singletons. This sequence originates from a man between 65 and 85 years old in good health. Sequenced material: blood. This sequence joins TRBV4-1 and TRBJ2-1; D is unclear. CDR3 region: CASSRSDGYNEQFF. The CDR3 DNA is TGCGCCAGCAGCCGGTCCGACGGATACAATGAGCAGTTCTTC.